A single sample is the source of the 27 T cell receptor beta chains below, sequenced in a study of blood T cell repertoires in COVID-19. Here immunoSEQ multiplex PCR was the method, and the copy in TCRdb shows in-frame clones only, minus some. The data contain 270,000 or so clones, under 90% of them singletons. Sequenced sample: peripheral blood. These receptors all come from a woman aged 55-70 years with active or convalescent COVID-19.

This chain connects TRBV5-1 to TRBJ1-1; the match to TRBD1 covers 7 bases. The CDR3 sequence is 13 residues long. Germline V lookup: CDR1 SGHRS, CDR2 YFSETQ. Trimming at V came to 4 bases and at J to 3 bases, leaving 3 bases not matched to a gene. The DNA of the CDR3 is TGCGCCAGCAGCGTGACAGGGCACACTGAAGCTTTCTTT. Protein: CASSVTGHTEAFF. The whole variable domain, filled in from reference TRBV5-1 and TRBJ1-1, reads KAGVTQTPRYLIKTRGQQVTLSCSPISGHRSVSWYQQTPGQGLQFLFEYFSETQRNKGNFPGRFSGRQFSNSRSEMNVSTLELGDSALYLCASSVTGHTEAFFGQGTRLTVV.

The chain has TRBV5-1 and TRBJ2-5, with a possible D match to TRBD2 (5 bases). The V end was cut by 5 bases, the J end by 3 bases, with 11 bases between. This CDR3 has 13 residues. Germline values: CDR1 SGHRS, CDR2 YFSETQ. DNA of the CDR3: TGCGCCAGCAGGGAACTAGTCGAAGAGACCCAGTACTTC. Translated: CASRELVEETQYF.

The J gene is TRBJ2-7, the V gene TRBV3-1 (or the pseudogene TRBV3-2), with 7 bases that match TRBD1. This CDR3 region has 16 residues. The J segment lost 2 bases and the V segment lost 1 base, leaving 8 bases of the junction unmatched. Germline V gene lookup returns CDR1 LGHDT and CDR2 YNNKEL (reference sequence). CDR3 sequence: CASSQGPPGQAYEQYF. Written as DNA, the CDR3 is TGTGCCAGCAGCCAAGGACCCCCAGGACAGGCCTACGAGCAGTACTTC.

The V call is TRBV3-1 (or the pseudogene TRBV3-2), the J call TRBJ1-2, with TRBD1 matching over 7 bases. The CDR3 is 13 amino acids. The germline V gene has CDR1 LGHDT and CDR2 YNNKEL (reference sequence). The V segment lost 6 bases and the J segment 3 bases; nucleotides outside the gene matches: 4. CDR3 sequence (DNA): TGTGCCAGCAGAGATCAGGGGGACTATGGCTACACCTTC. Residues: CASRDQGDYGYTF.

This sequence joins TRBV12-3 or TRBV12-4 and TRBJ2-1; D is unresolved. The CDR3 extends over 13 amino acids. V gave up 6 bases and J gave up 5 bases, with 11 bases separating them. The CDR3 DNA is TGTGCCAGCAGCCTTAGTGTTCACAATGAGCAGTTCTTC. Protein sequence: CASSLSVHNEQFF.

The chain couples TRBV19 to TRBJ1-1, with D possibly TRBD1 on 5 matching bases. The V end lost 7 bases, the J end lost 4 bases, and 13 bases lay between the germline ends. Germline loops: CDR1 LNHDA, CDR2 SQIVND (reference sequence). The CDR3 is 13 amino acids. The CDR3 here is CASTHRKGTEAFF. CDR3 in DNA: TGTGCCAGTACCCACAGGAAGGGCACTGAAGCTTTCTTT.

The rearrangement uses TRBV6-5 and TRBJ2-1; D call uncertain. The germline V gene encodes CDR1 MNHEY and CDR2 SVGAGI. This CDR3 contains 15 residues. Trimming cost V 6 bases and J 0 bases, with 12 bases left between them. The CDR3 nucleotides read TGTGCCAGCAGATCCTCCATACTCTCCTACAATGAGCAGTTCTTC. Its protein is CASRSSILSYNEQFF.

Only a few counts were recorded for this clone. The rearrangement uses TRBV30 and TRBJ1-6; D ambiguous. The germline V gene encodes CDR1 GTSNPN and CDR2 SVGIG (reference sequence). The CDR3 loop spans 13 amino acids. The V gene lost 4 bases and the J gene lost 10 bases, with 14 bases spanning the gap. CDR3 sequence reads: CAWTPDRGSPLHF. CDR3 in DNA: TGTGCCTGGACTCCGGATCGGGGATCACCCCTCCACTTT.

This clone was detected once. In DNA form, the CDR3 reads TGTGCCAGCCCCCCTGCGGACTTCTTAGGTTCCTACGAGCAGTACTTC. This translates into CASPPADFLGSYEQYF. J is TRBJ2-7 and V is TRBV28, with D possibly matching TRBD2 (5 bases). Germline CDR1 is MDHEN and CDR2 is SYDVKM. There are 16 residues in the CDR3. The V and J ends lost 8 bases and 1 base respectively, with 21 bases between them.

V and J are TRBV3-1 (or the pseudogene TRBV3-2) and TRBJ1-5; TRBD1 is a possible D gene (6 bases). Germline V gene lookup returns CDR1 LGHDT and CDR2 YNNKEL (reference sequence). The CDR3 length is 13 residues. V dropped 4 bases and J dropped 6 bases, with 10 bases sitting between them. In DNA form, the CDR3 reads TGTGCCAGCAGCCCGGACAGCCGTCAGCCCCAGCATTTT. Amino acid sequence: CASSPDSRQPQHF.

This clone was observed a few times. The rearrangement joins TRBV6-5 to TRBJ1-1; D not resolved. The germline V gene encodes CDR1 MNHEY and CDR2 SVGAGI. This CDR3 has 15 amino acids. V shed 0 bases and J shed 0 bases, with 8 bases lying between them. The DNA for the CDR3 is TGTGCCAGCAGTTACTCGACACAGATGAACACTGAAGCTTTCTTT. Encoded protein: CASSYSTQMNTEAFF.

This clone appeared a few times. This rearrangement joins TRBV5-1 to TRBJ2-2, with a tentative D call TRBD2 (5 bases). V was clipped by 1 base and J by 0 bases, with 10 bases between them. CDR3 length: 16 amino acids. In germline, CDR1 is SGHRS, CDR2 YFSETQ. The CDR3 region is CASSLNLATNTGELFF. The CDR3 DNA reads TGCGCCAGCAGCTTGAATTTAGCGACGAACACCGGGGAGCTGTTTTTT.

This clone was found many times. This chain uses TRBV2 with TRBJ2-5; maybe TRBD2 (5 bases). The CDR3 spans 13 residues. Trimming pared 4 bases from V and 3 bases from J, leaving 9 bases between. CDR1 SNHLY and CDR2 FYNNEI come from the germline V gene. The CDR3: CASSGWGEETQYF. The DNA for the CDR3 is TGTGCCAGCAGTGGTTGGGGAGAAGAGACCCAGTACTTC.

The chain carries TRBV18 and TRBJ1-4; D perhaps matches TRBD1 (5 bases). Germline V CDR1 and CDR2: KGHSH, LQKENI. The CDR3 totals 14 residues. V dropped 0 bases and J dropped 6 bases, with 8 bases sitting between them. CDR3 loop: CASSPPSGYEKLFF. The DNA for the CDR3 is TGTGCCAGCTCACCACCCTCAGGGTATGAAAAACTGTTTTTT.

This chain's CDR3 is CSVEGQVRNEQYF. In DNA, the CDR3 is TGCAGCGTTGAAGGGCAGGTTCGCAACGAGCAGTACTTC. The chain is built from TRBV29-1 and TRBJ2-7; D call uncertain. CDR3 length equals 13 residues. The germline V and J ends were trimmed by 1 base and 5 bases, with 12 bases remaining between them. Looked up from germline, CDR1 is SQVTM and CDR2 is ANQGSEA.

CDR3 region: CASSLGQANEKLFF. Written as DNA, the CDR3 is TGTGCCAGCAGTTTGGGACAGGCCAATGAAAAACTGTTTTTT. This sequence joins TRBV28 and TRBJ1-4, with TRBD1 matching over 8 bases. CDR1 MDHEN and CDR2 SYDVKM come from the germline V gene. Trimming cost V 3 bases and J 5 bases; bases outside gene matches: 2. This CDR3 is 14 amino acids long.

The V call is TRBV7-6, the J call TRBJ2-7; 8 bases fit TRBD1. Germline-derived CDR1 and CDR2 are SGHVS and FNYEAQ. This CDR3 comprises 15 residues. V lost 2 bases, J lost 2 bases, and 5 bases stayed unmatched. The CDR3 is CASSLSDRGTYEQYF. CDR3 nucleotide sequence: TGTGCCAGCAGCTTAAGCGACAGGGGCACCTACGAGCAGTACTTC.

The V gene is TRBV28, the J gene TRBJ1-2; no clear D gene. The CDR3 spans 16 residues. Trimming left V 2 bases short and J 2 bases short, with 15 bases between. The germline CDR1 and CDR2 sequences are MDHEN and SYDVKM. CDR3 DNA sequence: TGTGCCAGCAGTTTACCTACTTCAGCGGGGAACTATGGCTACACCTTC. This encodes CASSLPTSAGNYGYTF.

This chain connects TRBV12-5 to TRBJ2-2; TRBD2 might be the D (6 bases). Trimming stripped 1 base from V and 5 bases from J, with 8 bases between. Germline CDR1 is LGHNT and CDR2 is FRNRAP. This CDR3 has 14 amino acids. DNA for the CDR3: TGTGCTAGTGGTTTGGAGGGGAGGACCGGGGAGCTGTTTTTT. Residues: CASGLEGRTGELFF.

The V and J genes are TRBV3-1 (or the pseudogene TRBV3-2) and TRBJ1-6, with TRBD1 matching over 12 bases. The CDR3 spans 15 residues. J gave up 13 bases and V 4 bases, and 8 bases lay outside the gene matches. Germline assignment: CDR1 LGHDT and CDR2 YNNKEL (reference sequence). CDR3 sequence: CASSPRRDRGLPLHF. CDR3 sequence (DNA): TGTGCCAGCAGCCCTCGCCGGGACAGGGGGCTCCCCCTCCACTTT.

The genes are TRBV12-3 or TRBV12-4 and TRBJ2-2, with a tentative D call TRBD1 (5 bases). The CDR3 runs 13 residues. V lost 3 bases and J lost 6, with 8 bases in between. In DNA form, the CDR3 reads TGTGCCAGCAGTTTTTGGGGCGCCGGGGAGCTGTTTTTT. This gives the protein CASSFWGAGELFF.

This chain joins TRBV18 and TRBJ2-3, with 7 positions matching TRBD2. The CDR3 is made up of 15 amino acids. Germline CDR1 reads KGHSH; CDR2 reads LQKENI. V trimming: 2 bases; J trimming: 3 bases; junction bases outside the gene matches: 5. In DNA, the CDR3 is TGTGCCAGCTCACCAGCCAGCGGGGATACAGATACGCAGTATTTT. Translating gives CASSPASGDTDTQYF.

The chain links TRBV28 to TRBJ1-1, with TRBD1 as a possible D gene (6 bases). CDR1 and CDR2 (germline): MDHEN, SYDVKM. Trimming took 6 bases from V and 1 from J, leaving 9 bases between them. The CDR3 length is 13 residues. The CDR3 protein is CASRRGQNTEAFF. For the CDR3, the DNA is TGTGCCAGCAGAAGGGGACAGAACACTGAAGCTTTCTTT.

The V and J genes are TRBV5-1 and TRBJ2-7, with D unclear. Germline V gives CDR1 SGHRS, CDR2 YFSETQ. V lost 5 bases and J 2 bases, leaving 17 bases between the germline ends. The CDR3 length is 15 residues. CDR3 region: CASSLRSHQPYEQYF. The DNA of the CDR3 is TGCGCCAGCAGTCTGAGGTCCCACCAACCCTACGAGCAGTACTTC.

DNA for the CDR3: TGTGCCAGCAGCGTGGGGGGCGCCTACGAGCAGTACTTC. Translating gives CASSVGGAYEQYF. The rearrangement links TRBV5-6 to TRBJ2-7; the D call may be TRBD1 or TRBD2 (6 bases each). This CDR3 contains 13 residues. Trimming took 4 bases from V and 2 from J, leaving 10 bases between them. From germline, CDR1 is SGHDT and CDR2 YYEEEE.

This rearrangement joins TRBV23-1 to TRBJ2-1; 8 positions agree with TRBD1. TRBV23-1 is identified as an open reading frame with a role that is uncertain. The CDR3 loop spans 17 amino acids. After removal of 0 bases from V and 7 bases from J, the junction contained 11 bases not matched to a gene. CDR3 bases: TGCGCCAGCAGTCAATCGAGAGACACAGGGGGGCGGAATGAGCAGTTCTTC. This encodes CASSQSRDTGGRNEQFF.

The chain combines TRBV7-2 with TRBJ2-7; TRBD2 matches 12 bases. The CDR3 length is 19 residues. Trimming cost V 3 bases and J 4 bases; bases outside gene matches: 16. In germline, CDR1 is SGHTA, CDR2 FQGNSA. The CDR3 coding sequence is TGTGCCAGCAGCTTGGAGGGAGGACTAGCGGGGCTACTGGGGTACGAGCAGTACTTC. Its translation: CASSLEGGLAGLLGYEQYF.